Presented here are 31 T cell receptor beta chains from one specimen sequenced in a study of response to subunit inactivated influenza vaccine listed by TCRdb under 2018. The method behind the library was RT-PCR. The sequencer listed for this sample is Illumina HiSeq 2500. The public reads were reanalyzed by TCRdb: fastp trimming at Q25, MiXCR alignment, in-frame beta chains only. When rows share a CDR3 protein, they turn into one entry using the most common DNA and genes. The sample table holds roughly 760,000 distinct CDR3 sequences, of which over 20% were seen once. The ten largest clonotypes hold 10% of the sample. The material was PBMCs from blood, obtained approximately 5 days after vaccination. The receptors here all came from a man between 50 and 59 years old who received an inactivated influenza vaccine. Donor details come from another sample of the same person, matched by shared clones.

This clonotype was counted a few times. The V and J genes are TRBV7-9 and TRBJ1-2, with D possibly being TRBD1 (6 bases). V lost 5 bases to trimming and J lost 8 bases, with 15 bases between them. The CDR3 has 13 amino acids. Germline V gene data show CDR1 as SEHNR and CDR2 as FQNEAQ (reference sequence). CDR3 sequence reads: CASSKRQEMGYTF. The CDR3 DNA is TGTGCCAGCAGCAAACGACAGGAGATGGGCTACACCTTC.

V is TRBV6-2 or TRBV6-3 and J is TRBJ1-1, with D possibly being TRBD1 (5 bases). The CDR3 covers 13 residues. V lost 8 bases to trimming and J lost 5 bases, with 15 bases between them. Germline CDR1 and CDR2: MNHEY and SVGEGT. CDR3 nucleotides: TGTGCCAGCCGTGGGGGGATTTATACTGAAGCTTTCTTT. This gives the protein CASRGGIYTEAFF.

This clonotype turned up a few times. The J gene is TRBJ2-1, the V gene TRBV7-8, with D possibly being TRBD1 (5 bases). The CDR3 is made up of 16 amino acids. Looked up from germline, CDR1 is SGHVS and CDR2 is FQNEAQ. The V end was cut by 1 base, the J end by 8 bases, with 18 bases between. The CDR3 DNA follows: TGTGCCAGCAGCTTAGGGGGCGGTTCCAGAGTCGATGAGCAGTTCTTC. Translated: CASSLGGGSRVDEQFF.

This clonotype showed up just a few times. The chain links TRBV20-1 to TRBJ1-3, with D maybe TRBD1 (5 bases). In germline, CDR1 is DFQATT, CDR2 SNEGSKA (reference sequence). There are 14 residues in the CDR3. V lost 3 bases and J lost 0, with 9 bases in between. The chain's CDR3 is CSARGRYSGNTIYF. As DNA, the CDR3 is TGCAGTGCTAGGGGACGGTACTCTGGAAACACCATATATTTT.

The CDR3, as DNA: TGTGCCAGCAGCCTCCTCCCTGACGCCAAACCGGGGGAGCAGTTCTTC. It translates to CASSLLPDAKPGEQFF. The genes are TRBV5-5 and TRBJ2-1, with D perhaps matching TRBD2 (5 bases). Germline V gene data show CDR1 as SGHKS and CDR2 as YYEKEE (reference sequence). The V end lost 4 bases, the J end lost 10 bases, and 24 bases lay between the germline ends. CDR3 size: 16 residues.

The chain joins TRBV20-1 to TRBJ2-5; TRBD2 matches at 12 bases. The CDR3 has 16 amino acids. CDR1 and CDR2 (germline): DFQATT, SNEGSKA (reference sequence). Germline trimming cut 1 base from V and 3 bases from J; bases unmatched to any gene: 6. The CDR3 loop reads CSARVPSGGGKETQYF. The CDR3 nucleotides are TGCAGTGCTAGAGTTCCTAGCGGGGGGGGAAAAGAGACCCAGTACTTC.

This CDR3 reads CSVGSGGPKNIQYF. The CDR3 bases are TGCAGCGTTGGGAGCGGGGGCCCCAAAAACATTCAGTACTTC. V and J are TRBV29-1 and TRBJ2-4, with TRBD2 matching 8 bases. There are 14 residues in the CDR3. The trim removed 4 bases at V and 2 bases at J, leaving 4 bases unmatched. Germline V CDR1 and CDR2: SQVTM, ANQGSEA. Based on the CDR3 plus reference TRBV29-1 and TRBJ2-4, the full variable domain is SAVISQKPSRDICQRGTSLTIQCQVDSQVTMMFWYRQQPGQSLTLIATANQGSEATYESGFVIDKFPISRPNLTFSTLTVSNMSPEDSSIYLCSVGSGGPKNIQYFGAGTRLSVL.

This clonotype has more than one count but fewer than ten. This chain connects TRBV27 to TRBJ2-5, with D possibly matching TRBD2 (6 bases). This CDR3 has 13 amino acids. Germline V gives CDR1 MNHEY, CDR2 SMNVEV (reference sequence). Between the trimmed V and J ends, which lost 2 bases and 11 bases, there was a span of 15 bases. The CDR3 protein is CASSLLGSEGQYF. The CDR3 bases are TGTGCCAGCAGTTTACTCGGGAGCGAAGGGCAGTACTTC.

The chain carries TRBV5-1 and TRBJ1-4; D is unclear. Germline CDR1 and CDR2: SGHRS and YFSETQ. V was shortened by 3 bases and J by 1 base, with 7 bases between the two germline ends. The CDR3 consists of 14 residues. This CDR3 is CASSSGRTNEKLFF. CDR3 sequence (DNA): TGCGCCAGCAGCTCCGGGAGAACTAATGAAAAACTGTTTTTT.

This chain links TRBV29-1 with TRBJ2-1, with TRBD2 identical over 9 bases. The CDR3 sequence is 15 residues long. Germline CDR1 and CDR2: SQVTM and ANQGSEA. V trimming: 2 bases; J trimming: 9 bases; junction bases outside the gene matches: 11. The CDR3 DNA reads as TGCAGCGTTGAACTCTGGGCTAGCGGGGAAGGTGAGCAGTTCTTC. This encodes CSVELWASGEGEQFF.

This clonotype was detected a few times. The V gene is TRBV20-1, the J gene TRBJ2-5; 7 positions agree with TRBD2. This CDR3 spans 14 amino acids. Germline values: CDR1 DFQATT, CDR2 SNEGSKA (reference sequence). The junction had 8 bases not matched to a gene; V was cut back by 2 bases and J by 5 bases. CDR3 sequence: CSARTGRGWETQYF. The CDR3 DNA reads as TGCAGTGCTAGAACGGGGAGGGGATGGGAGACCCAGTACTTC.

This clonotype has more than one count but fewer than ten. This chain uses TRBV4-3 with TRBJ2-1; D unclear. V shed 0 bases and J shed 5 bases, with 11 bases lying between them. This CDR3 has 15 amino acids. Germline V gene lookup returns CDR1 LGHNA and CDR2 YSLEER. The CDR3 DNA reads TGCGCCAGCAGCCAAGATCTTCAGACGGACAATGAGCAGTTCTTC. Encoded protein: CASSQDLQTDNEQFF.

The V call is TRBV27, the J call TRBJ2-5; no reliable D call. CDR3 length equals 14 residues. Germline V gives CDR1 MNHEY, CDR2 SMNVEV (reference sequence). V was cut by 5 bases and J by 5 bases, with 15 bases left in between. The CDR3 nucleotides read TGTGCCAGCAGTCCCCTAGGGTTGTTTGAGACCCAGTACTTC. Encoded protein: CASSPLGLFETQYF.

The J gene is TRBJ2-3, the V gene TRBV11-2; D is perhaps TRBD2 (6 bases). The CDR3 loop spans 14 amino acids. V lost 5 bases and J 3 bases, leaving 12 bases between the germline ends. Germline-derived CDR1 and CDR2 are SGHAT and FQNNGV. CDR3 region: CASSPRDWTDTQYF. CDR3 DNA sequence: TGTGCCAGCAGCCCCCGGGACTGGACAGATACGCAGTATTTT.

This clonotype came up many times. The chain carries TRBV30 and TRBJ2-7; 8 positions match TRBD1. Germline loops: CDR1 GTSNPN, CDR2 SVGIG (reference sequence). The V segment lost 2 bases and the J segment 2 bases; nucleotides outside the gene matches: 11. The CDR3 has 16 amino acids. The chain's CDR3 is CAWSYLPGQEAYEQYF. The DNA of the CDR3 is TGTGCCTGGAGTTATCTTCCGGGACAGGAGGCCTACGAGCAGTACTTC.

The V call is TRBV12-3 or TRBV12-4, the J call TRBJ1-4; D is unresolved. Trimming left V 7 bases short and J 0 bases short, with 9 bases between. This CDR3 comprises 14 residues. This CDR3 reads CASTSSATNEKLFF. For the CDR3, the DNA is TGTGCCAGCACGAGCAGCGCAACTAATGAAAAACTGTTTTTT.

V usage is TRBV18 and J usage is TRBJ2-2, with D perhaps matching TRBD2 (5 bases). CDR3 length equals 13 residues. Germline lookup yields CDR1 KGHSH and CDR2 LQKENI. V was shortened by 2 bases and J by 6 bases, with 7 bases between the two germline ends. The CDR3 reads CASSPVEAGELFF. Here the CDR3 DNA reads TGTGCCAGCTCACCAGTGGAGGCCGGGGAGCTGTTTTTT.

There are many counts of this clonotype. The chain recombines TRBV4-3 with TRBJ2-6; no clear D gene. Trimming cost V 0 bases and J 0 bases, with 6 bases left between them. The germline gives CDR1 LGHNA, CDR2 YSLEER. CDR3 length equals 16 residues. The DNA of the CDR3 is TGCGCCAGCAGCCAAGATTCCCGCTCTGGGGCCAACGTCCTGACTTTC. Its translation is CASSQDSRSGANVLTF.

This clonotype was counted many times. This rearrangement joins TRBV9 to TRBJ2-7, with a possible D match to TRBD2 (7 bases). Per the germline V gene, CDR1 is SGDLS and CDR2 is YYNGEE. The CDR3 contains 12 residues. Trimming removed 1 base from V and 6 bases from J, with 8 bases in between. CDR3 loop: CASSVRGGEQYF. The CDR3 nucleotides read TGTGCCAGCAGCGTAAGGGGGGGCGAGCAGTACTTC.

Worth noting for this clonotype: A much larger clone is a single base away; this may be a read error. V usage is TRBV27 and J usage is TRBJ1-2; TRBD1 is a possible D gene (5 bases). Germline V CDR1 and CDR2: MNHEY, SMNVEV (reference sequence). The CDR3 covers 13 residues. The CDR3 sequence: CARSLGSGSGYTF. The CDR3 DNA reads as TGTGCCAGGAGTTTAGGTTCAGGGTCTGGCTACACCTTC.

There are a few counts of this clonotype. This chain links TRBV20-1 with TRBJ2-3; D is unresolved. CDR1 and CDR2 from the germline V gene are DFQATT and SNEGSKA (reference sequence). Trimming removed 0 bases at V and 4 bases at J, with 23 bases between. The CDR3 has 18 residues. The CDR3 spells CSAREYVGSNSAADTQYF. For the CDR3, the DNA is TGCAGTGCTAGAGAATACGTAGGATCAAACTCGGCGGCAGATACGCAGTATTTT.

V is TRBV20-1 and J is TRBJ2-1; the D call may be TRBD1 or TRBD2 (5 bases each). This CDR3 is 16 amino acids long. V shed 0 bases and J shed 6 bases, with 18 bases lying between them. The germline gives CDR1 DFQATT, CDR2 SNEGSKA (reference sequence). CDR3 bases: TGCAGTGCTAGAGATGCGGGCTATCGACAGTTCAATGAGCAGTTCTTC. Protein sequence: CSARDAGYRQFNEQFF.

V usage is TRBV29-1 and J usage is TRBJ2-7, with D perhaps TRBD1 or TRBD2 (7 bases each). Germline V lookup: CDR1 SQVTM, CDR2 ANQGSEA. The CDR3 totals 14 residues. Trimming shortened V by 6 bases and J by 0 bases, and 15 bases separated the two germline ends. The CDR3 bases are TGCAGCGTGGGGGGGGGACAGAGCTCCTACGAGCAGTACTTC. Translated, it gives CSVGGGQSSYEQYF.

The chain recombines TRBV6-1 with TRBJ2-1; 8 bases agree with TRBD1. This CDR3 has 18 amino acids. J lost 1 base, V lost 5 bases, and 13 bases had no gene match. CDR1 MNHNS and CDR2 SASEGT come from the germline V gene. The CDR3 reads CASSTIRTGQRSYNEQFF. In DNA form, the CDR3 reads TGTGCCAGCAGTACCATTCGGACAGGGCAGAGGTCCTACAATGAGCAGTTCTTC.

The V call is TRBV12-3 or TRBV12-4, the J call TRBJ1-2, with D perhaps TRBD1 (6 bases). The CDR3 sequence is 13 residues long. V was trimmed by 3 bases and J by 7 bases, leaving 12 bases between them. The CDR3 region is CASSFLGGLGYTF. The CDR3 DNA follows: TGTGCCAGCAGTTTTTTGGGGGGCCTTGGCTACACCTTC.

CDR3 bases: TGTGCCAGCAGCTCCCCTTTCCCGCTCTTGAACACCGGGGAGCTGTTTTTT. Translation gives CASSSPFPLLNTGELFF. V gene TRBV7-8 combines with J gene TRBJ2-2; no clear D. Per the germline V gene, CDR1 is SGHVS and CDR2 is FQNEAQ. V was trimmed by 4 bases and J by 1 base, leaving 16 bases between them. The CDR3 is made up of 17 amino acids. Full variable domain (rest looked up from reference TRBV7-8 and TRBJ2-2): GAGVSQSPRYKVAKRGQDVALRCDPISGHVSLFWYQQALGQGPEFLTYFQNEAQLDKSGLPSDRFFAERPEGSVSTLKIQRTQQEDSAVYLCASSSPFPLLNTGELFFGEGSRLTVL.

The rearrangement joins TRBV10-3 to TRBJ1-1; D ambiguous. Germline V gene data show CDR1 as ENHRY and CDR2 as SYGVKD. The ends were cut back, 4 bases at V and 6 bases at J, with 12 bases in the middle. The CDR3 totals 13 residues. CDR3 sequence reads: CAISAGDEAEAFF. CDR3 sequence (DNA): TGTGCCATCAGTGCTGGGGATGAGGCTGAAGCTTTCTTT.

The rearrangement joins TRBV20-1 to TRBJ1-5, with no clear D. Germline lookup yields CDR1 DFQATT and CDR2 SNEGSKA (reference sequence). V was pared by 2 bases and J by 6 bases, with 11 bases between. CDR3 size: 13 residues. CDR3 sequence reads: CSARPFPSQPQHF. The CDR3 DNA reads TGCAGTGCTAGACCGTTCCCCAGTCAGCCCCAGCATTTT.

The V call is TRBV29-1, the J call TRBJ2-3; TRBD2 aligns across 12 bases. V shed 6 bases and J 2 bases; nucleotides not matched to a gene: 12. The germline gives CDR1 SQVTM, CDR2 ANQGSEA. This CDR3 has 17 residues. The CDR3 bases are TGCAGCGTAGATAGCCGACTAGCGGGAGCCCCCACAGATACGCAGTATTTT. Its protein product is CSVDSRLAGAPTDTQYF.

The chain uses TRBV6-5 and TRBJ2-5; no reliable D call. Looked up from germline, CDR1 is MNHEY and CDR2 is SVGAGI. The germline V and J ends were trimmed by 4 bases and 10 bases, with 10 bases remaining between them. The length of the CDR3 is 11 residues. CDR3: CASSFLEGQYF. The CDR3 DNA follows: TGTGCCAGCAGTTTCCTAGAAGGCCAGTACTTC.

This clonotype showed up just a few times. The chain recombines TRBV4-3 with TRBJ2-7; D possibly corresponds to TRBD2 (5 bases). The CDR3 is made up of 15 amino acids. Germline CDR1 is LGHNA and CDR2 is YSLEER. The V gene lost 0 bases and the J gene lost 0 bases, with 9 bases spanning the gap. The CDR3 sequence is CASSQDRLSSYEQYF. DNA for the CDR3: TGCGCCAGCAGCCAAGATCGACTAAGCTCCTACGAGCAGTACTTC.